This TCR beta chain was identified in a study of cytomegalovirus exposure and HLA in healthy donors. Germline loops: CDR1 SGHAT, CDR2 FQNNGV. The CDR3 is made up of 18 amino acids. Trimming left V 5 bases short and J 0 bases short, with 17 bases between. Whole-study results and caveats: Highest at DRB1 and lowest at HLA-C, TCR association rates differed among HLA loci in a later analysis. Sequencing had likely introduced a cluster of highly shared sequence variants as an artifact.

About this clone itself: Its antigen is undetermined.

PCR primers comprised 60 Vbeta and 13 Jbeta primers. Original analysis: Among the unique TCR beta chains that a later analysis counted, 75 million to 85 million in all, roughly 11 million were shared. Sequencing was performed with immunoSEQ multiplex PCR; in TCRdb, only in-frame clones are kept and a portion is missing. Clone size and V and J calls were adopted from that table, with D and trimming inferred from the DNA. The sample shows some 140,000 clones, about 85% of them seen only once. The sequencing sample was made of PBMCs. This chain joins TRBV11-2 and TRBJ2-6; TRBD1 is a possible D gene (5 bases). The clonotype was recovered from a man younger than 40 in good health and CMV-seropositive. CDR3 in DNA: TGTGCCAGCAGCCCCATATGCTTGGGGCACTCTGGGGCCAACGTCCTGACTTTC. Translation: CASSPICLGHSGANVLTF.